This section outlines one T cell receptor beta chain sequence together with its context. V lost 6 bases and J lost 8; bases outside the gene matches: 11. Germline V gene lookup returns CDR1 LGHNT and CDR2 FRNRAP. The CDR3 consists of 17 residues. The data stem from a study of blood T cell repertoires in COVID-19. Study-wide context: The samples span acute and convalescent COVID-19 from the United States, Italy and Spain.

Original handling: Estimation of nucleated cell counts relied on the amplification of reference gene primers. TCRdb's copy holds only in-frame clones and misses some; the assay was immunoSEQ multiplex PCR. That table supplies the V and J calls and clone size; D and trimming were determined from the DNA. The table has about 69,000 clones, less than 90% seen once; the top ten hold over 2.5%. This sequence was found in a man older than 75 with acute or convalescent COVID-19. The gene calls are TRBV12-5 and TRBJ2-1; 15 bases match TRBD2. Sequencing was performed on peripheral blood. The CDR3 is CASGPGTSGRRAYEQFF. CDR3 DNA: TGTGCTAGTGGCCCCGGGACTAGCGGGAGGAGGGCCTATGAGCAGTTCTTC.